The 2 T cell receptor beta chains below come from one sample, sequenced in a study of early T cells in non-severe SARS-CoV-2 infection. In TCRdb, the 5' RACE reads were re-called with MiXCR into one record per CDR3 protein. The sample lists 120,000 or so distinct CDR3 sequences, around 12% seen once, with 3.5% to 4% in the top ten. The sample in question was whole blood, obtained at baseline. The source is an adult who was a healthcare worker with PCR-confirmed SARS-CoV-2 infection or an uninfected control (not recorded which).

This clonotype was counted at least ten times. The chain recombines TRBV5-1 with TRBJ2-3, with 13 bases that match TRBD2. This CDR3 spans 17 amino acids. CDR1 is SGHRS, CDR2 YFSETQ, per germline. After removal of 2 bases from V and 4 bases from J, the junction contained 7 bases not matched to a gene. The CDR3 DNA follows: TGCGCCAGCAGCTTAAGGACTAGCGGGAGATCGGCAGATACGCAGTATTTT. Residues: CASSLRTSGRSADTQYF. Full variable domain (outside the CDR3, taken from reference TRBV5-1 and TRBJ2-3): KAGVTQTPRYLIKTRGQQVTLSCSPISGHRSVSWYQQTPGQGLQFLFEYFSETQRNKGNFPGRFSGRQFSNSRSEMNVSTLELGDSALYLCASSLRTSGRSADTQYFGPGTRLTVL.

This chain connects TRBV5-1 to TRBJ2-7; 10 bases fit TRBD1. J gave up 2 bases and V 0 bases, and 2 bases lay outside the gene matches. Germline CDR1 reads SGHRS; CDR2 reads YFSETQ. The CDR3 is 15 amino acids. CDR3 DNA: TGCGCCAGCAGCTTGGGGACAGGGGGGACCTACGAGCAGTACTTC. Translating gives CASSLGTGGTYEQYF.